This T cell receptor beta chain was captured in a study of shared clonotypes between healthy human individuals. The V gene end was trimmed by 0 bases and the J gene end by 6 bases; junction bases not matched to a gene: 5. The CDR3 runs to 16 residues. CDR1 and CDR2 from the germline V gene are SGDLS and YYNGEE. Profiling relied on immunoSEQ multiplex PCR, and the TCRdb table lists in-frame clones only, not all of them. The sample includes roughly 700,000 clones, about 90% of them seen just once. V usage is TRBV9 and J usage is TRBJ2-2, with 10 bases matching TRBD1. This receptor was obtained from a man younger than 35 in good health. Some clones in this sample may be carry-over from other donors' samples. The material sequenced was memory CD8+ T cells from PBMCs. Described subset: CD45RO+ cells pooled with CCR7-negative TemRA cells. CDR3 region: CASSVAGTGVPGELFF. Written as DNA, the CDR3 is TGTGCCAGCAGCGTAGCAGGGACAGGGGTACCCGGGGAGCTGTTTTTT.